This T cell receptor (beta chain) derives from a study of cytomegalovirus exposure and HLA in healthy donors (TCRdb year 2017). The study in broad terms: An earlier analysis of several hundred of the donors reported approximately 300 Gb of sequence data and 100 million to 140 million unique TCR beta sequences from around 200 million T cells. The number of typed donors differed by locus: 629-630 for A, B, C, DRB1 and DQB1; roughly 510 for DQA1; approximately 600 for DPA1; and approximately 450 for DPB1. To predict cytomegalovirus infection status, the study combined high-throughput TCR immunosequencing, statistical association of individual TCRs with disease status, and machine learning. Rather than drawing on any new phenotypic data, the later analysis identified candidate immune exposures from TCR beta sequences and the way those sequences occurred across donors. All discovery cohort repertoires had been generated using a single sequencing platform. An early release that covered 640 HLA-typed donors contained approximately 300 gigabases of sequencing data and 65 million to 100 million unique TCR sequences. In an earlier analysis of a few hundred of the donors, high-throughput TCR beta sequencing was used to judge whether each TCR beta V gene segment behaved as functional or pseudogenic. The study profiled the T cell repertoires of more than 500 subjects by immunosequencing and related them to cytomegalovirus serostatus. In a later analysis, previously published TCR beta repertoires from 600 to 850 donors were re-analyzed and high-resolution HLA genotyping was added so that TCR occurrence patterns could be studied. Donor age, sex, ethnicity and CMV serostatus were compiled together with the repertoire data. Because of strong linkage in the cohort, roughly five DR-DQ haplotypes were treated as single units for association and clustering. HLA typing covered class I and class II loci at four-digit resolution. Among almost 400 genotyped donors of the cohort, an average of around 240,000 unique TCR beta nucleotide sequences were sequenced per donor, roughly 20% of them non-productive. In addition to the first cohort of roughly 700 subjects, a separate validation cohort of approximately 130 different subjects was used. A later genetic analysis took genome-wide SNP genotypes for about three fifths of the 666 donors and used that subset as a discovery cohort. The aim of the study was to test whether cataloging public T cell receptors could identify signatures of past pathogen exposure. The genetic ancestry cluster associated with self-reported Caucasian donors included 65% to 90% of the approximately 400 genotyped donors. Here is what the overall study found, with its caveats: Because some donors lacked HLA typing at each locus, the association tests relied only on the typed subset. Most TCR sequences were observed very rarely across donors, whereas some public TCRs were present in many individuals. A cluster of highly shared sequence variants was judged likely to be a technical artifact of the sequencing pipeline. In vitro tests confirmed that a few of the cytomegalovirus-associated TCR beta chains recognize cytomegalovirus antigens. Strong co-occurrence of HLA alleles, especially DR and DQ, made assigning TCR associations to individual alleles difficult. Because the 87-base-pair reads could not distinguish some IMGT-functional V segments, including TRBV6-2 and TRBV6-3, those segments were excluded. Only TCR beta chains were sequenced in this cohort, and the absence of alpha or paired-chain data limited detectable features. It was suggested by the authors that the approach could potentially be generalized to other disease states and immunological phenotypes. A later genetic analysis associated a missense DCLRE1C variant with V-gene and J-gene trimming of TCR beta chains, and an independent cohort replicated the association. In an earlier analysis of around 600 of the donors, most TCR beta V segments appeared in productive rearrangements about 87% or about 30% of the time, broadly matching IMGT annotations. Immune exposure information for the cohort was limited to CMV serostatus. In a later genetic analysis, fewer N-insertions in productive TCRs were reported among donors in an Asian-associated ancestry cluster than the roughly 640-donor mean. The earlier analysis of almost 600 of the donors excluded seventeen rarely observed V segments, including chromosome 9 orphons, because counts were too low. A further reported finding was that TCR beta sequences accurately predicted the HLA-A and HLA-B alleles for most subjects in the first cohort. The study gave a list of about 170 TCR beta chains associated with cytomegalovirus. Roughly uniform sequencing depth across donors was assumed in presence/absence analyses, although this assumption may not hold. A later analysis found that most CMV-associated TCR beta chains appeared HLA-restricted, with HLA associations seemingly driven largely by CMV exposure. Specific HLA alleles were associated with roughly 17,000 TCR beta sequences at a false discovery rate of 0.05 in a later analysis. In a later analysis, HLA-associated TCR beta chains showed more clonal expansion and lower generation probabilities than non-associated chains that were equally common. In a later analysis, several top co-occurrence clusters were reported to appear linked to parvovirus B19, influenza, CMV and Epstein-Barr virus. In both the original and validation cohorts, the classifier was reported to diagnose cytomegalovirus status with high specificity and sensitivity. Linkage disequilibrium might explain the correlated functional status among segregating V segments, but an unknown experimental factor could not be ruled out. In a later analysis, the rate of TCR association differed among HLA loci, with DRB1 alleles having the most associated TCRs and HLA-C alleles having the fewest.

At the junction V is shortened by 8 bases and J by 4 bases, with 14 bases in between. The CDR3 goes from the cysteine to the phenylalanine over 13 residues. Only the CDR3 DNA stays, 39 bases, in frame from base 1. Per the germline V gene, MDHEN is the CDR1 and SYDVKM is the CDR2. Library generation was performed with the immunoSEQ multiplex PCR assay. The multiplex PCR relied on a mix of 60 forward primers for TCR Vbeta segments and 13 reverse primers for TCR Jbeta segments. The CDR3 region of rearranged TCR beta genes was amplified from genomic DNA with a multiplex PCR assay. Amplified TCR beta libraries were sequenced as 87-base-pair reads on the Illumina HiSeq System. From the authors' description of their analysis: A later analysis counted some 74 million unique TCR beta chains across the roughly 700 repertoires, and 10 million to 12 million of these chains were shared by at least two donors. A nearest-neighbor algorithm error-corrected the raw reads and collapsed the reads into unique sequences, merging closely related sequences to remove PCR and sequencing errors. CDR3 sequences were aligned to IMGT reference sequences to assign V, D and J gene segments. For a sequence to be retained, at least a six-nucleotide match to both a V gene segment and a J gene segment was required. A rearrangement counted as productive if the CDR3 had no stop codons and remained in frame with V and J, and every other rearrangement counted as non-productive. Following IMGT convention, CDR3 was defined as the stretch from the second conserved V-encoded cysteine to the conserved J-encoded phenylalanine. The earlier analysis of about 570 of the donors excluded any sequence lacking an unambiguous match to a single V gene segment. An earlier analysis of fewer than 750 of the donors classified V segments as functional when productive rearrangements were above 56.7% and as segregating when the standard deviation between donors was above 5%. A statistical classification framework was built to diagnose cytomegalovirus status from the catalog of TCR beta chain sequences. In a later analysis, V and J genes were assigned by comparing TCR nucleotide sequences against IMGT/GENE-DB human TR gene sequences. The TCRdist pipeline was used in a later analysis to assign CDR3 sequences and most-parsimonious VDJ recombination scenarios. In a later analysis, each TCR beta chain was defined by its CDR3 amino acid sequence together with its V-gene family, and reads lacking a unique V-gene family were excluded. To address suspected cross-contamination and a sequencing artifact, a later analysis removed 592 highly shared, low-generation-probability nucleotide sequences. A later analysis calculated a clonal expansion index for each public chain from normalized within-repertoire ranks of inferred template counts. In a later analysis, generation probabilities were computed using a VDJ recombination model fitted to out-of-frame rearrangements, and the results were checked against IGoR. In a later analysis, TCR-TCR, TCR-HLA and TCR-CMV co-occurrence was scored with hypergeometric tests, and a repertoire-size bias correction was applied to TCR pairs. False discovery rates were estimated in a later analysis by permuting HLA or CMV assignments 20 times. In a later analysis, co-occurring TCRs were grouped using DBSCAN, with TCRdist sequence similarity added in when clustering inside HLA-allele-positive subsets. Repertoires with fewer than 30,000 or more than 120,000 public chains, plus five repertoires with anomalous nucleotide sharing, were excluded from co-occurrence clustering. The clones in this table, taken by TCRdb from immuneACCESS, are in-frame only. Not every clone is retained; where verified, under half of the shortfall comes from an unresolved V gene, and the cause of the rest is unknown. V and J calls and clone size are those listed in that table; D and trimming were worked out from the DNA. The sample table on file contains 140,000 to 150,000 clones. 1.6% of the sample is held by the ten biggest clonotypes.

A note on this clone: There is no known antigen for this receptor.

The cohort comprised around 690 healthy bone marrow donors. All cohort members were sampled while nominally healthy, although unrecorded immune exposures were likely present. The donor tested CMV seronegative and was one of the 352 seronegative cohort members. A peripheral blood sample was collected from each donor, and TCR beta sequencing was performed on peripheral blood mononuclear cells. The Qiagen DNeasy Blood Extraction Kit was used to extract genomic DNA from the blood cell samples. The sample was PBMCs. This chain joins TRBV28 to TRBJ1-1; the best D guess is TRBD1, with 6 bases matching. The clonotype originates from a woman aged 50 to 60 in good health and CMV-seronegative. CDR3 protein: CASGRGLITEAFF. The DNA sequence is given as TGTGCCAGCGGGCGGGGGCTGATCACTGAAGCTTTCTTT. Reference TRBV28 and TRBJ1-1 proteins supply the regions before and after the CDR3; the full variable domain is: DVKVTQSSRYLVKRTGEKVFLECVQDMDHENMFWYRQDPGLGLRLIYFSYDVKMKEKGDIPEGYSVSREKKERFSLILESASTNQTSMYLCASGRGLITEAFFGQGTRLTVV.